A selection of T cell receptor beta chains follows, all from one sample in a study of regulatory T cells in long-lasting Graves disease. TCRdb reprocessed the multiplex PCR reads via MiXCR and lists one record per CDR3 protein. Of about 530,000 distinct CDR3 sequences listed, approximately 16% are singletons. These sequences were also reported in another study, on T cells in Graves' hyperthyroidism and ophthalmopathy.

Sample: peripheral blood mononuclear cells (PBMCs), taken at new diagnosis, from a patient treated with antithyroid drugs. The receptors stem from a woman aged 35-65 years with Graves disease. CDR3s include the opening cysteine and the closing phenylalanine or tryptophan. The order of the fields is V gene, D gene, J gene, clone size, CDR3 protein, CDR3 DNA. A D gene is named only where the DNA matches it firmly. The listing skips clone size in some rows; elsewhere it reads once, few, many or a size class.

v_call: TRBV11-2; d_call: -; j_call: TRBJ2-5; clone_size: -; cdr3_aa: CASSLDRDIETQYF; cdr3_nt: TGTGCCAGCAGCTTAGATAGGGACATAGAGACCCAGTACTTC
v_call: TRBV5-1; d_call: -; j_call: TRBJ2-5; clone_size: few; cdr3_aa: CASTPNSGTSRETQYF; cdr3_nt: TGCGCCAGCACGCCGAACTCCGGGACCTCCCGAGAGACCCAGTACTTC
v_call: TRBV2; d_call: TRBD1; j_call: TRBJ1-2; clone_size: many; cdr3_aa: CASSDAPGGSYGYTF; cdr3_nt: TGTGCCAGCAGTGACGCGCCAGGGGGGAGCTATGGCTACACCTTC
v_call: TRBV11-3; d_call: -; j_call: TRBJ2-7; clone_size: -; cdr3_aa: CASSLDRGSNYEQYF; cdr3_nt: TGTGCCAGCAGCTTAGATCGAGGATCTAACTACGAGCAGTACTTC
v_call: TRBV2; d_call: -; j_call: TRBJ1-1; clone_size: many; cdr3_aa: CASIGQGRSEAFF; cdr3_nt: TGTGCCAGCATTGGGCAGGGACGGTCTGAAGCTTTCTTT
v_call: TRBV20-1; d_call: TRBD2; j_call: TRBJ2-2; clone_size: once; cdr3_aa: CSARTTGLAGGKNTGELFF; cdr3_nt: TGCAGTGCTAGGACCACGGGACTAGCGGGGGGGAAAAACACCGGGGAGCTGTTTTTT
v_call: TRBV3-1; d_call: -; j_call: TRBJ1-2; clone_size: -; cdr3_aa: CASSQDGSQNYGYTF; cdr3_nt: TGTGCCAGCAGCCAAGACGGCAGCCAGAACTATGGCTACACCTTC
v_call: TRBV19; d_call: -; j_call: TRBJ2-2; clone_size: -; cdr3_aa: CASSTPWGRGVANTGELFF; cdr3_nt: TGTGCCAGTAGTACCCCTTGGGGTAGGGGGGTCGCGAACACCGGGGAGCTGTTTTTT
v_call: TRBV11-2; d_call: TRBD1; j_call: TRBJ2-3; clone_size: -; cdr3_aa: CASSLDPDRDTDTQYF; cdr3_nt: TGTGCCAGCAGCCTAGACCCCGACAGGGACACAGATACGCAGTATTTT
v_call: TRBV6-1; d_call: -; j_call: TRBJ1-2; clone_size: many; cdr3_aa: CASRKDSWSGYTF; cdr3_nt: TGTGCCAGCAGGAAGGACAGCTGGTCCGGCTACACCTTC
v_call: TRBV20-1; d_call: TRBD2; j_call: TRBJ2-1; clone_size: many; cdr3_aa: CSARPGTSGGEQFF; cdr3_nt: TGCAGTGCTAGACCCGGGACTAGCGGGGGTGAGCAGTTCTTC
v_call: TRBV13; d_call: TRBD2; j_call: TRBJ2-1; clone_size: -; cdr3_aa: CASSPALSTSGEANEQFF; cdr3_nt: TGTGCCAGCAGCCCCGCACTTTCGACTAGCGGTGAAGCCAATGAGCAGTTCTTC
v_call: TRBV19; d_call: TRBD1; j_call: TRBJ1-5; clone_size: -; cdr3_aa: CASTETGGAGQPQHF; cdr3_nt: TGTGCCAGTACAGAGACAGGGGGCGCGGGGCAGCCCCAGCATTTT
v_call: TRBV12-5; d_call: TRBD1; j_call: TRBJ2-1; clone_size: many; cdr3_aa: CASGFPGQGNEQFF; cdr3_nt: TGTGCTAGTGGTTTCCCGGGACAGGGAAATGAGCAGTTCTTC
v_call: TRBV9; d_call: TRBD2; j_call: TRBJ2-4; clone_size: -; cdr3_aa: CASSRGGATNIQYF; cdr3_nt: TGTGCCAGCAGCCGGGGGGGAGCAACGAACATTCAGTACTTC
v_call: TRBV25-1; d_call: -; j_call: TRBJ2-3; clone_size: few; cdr3_aa: CASSDVRLGFEDTQYF; cdr3_nt: TGTGCCAGCAGTGACGTCCGGTTGGGGTTTGAAGATACGCAGTATTTT
v_call: TRBV19; d_call: -; j_call: TRBJ1-4; clone_size: -; cdr3_aa: CASSSGGIGEKLFF; cdr3_nt: TGTGCCAGTAGCAGTGGGGGAATTGGCGAAAAACTGTTTTTT
v_call: TRBV19; d_call: TRBD1; j_call: TRBJ1-1; clone_size: once; cdr3_aa: CASRNPTGMNTEAFF; cdr3_nt: TGTGCCAGTAGGAATCCGACAGGGATGAACACTGAAGCTTTCTTT
v_call: TRBV18; d_call: -; j_call: TRBJ2-1; clone_size: many; cdr3_aa: CASSPRDGSARLSYNEQFF; cdr3_nt: TGTGCCAGCTCACCACGGGACGGATCTGCTCGCCTCTCCTACAATGAGCAGTTCTTC
v_call: TRBV28; d_call: TRBD1; j_call: TRBJ1-1; clone_size: many; cdr3_aa: CASRSGQMNTEAFF; cdr3_nt: TGTGCCAGCAGATCGGGACAGATGAACACTGAAGCTTTCTTT
v_call: TRBV7-9; d_call: -; j_call: TRBJ2-4; clone_size: -; cdr3_aa: CASSLARGGVAYIQYF; cdr3_nt: TGTGCCAGCAGCCTCGCCAGGGGGGGGGTAGCATACATTCAGTACTTC
v_call: TRBV3-1; d_call: TRBD1; j_call: TRBJ1-1; clone_size: many; cdr3_aa: CASSHRQGGNTEAFF; cdr3_nt: TGTGCCAGCAGCCATAGACAGGGGGGGAACACTGAAGCTTTCTTT
v_call: TRBV5-1; d_call: -; j_call: TRBJ2-5; clone_size: many; cdr3_aa: CASSLFEGGETQYF; cdr3_nt: TGCGCCAGCAGCCTCTTCGAGGGTGGAGAGACCCAGTACTTC
v_call: TRBV12-3/TRBV12-4; d_call: -; j_call: TRBJ2-1; clone_size: many; cdr3_aa: CASSRETEQFF; cdr3_nt: TGTGCCAGCAGCCGCGAAACTGAGCAGTTCTTC
v_call: TRBV20-1; d_call: -; j_call: TRBJ1-4; clone_size: many; cdr3_aa: CSARIPSYSATNEKLFF; cdr3_nt: TGCAGTGCTAGAATCCCATCCTACAGCGCAACTAATGAAAAACTGTTTTTT
v_call: TRBV20-1; d_call: TRBD2; j_call: TRBJ2-3; clone_size: few; cdr3_aa: CSANNGGFGTDTQYF; cdr3_nt: TGCAGTGCTAACAACGGGGGGTTCGGGACAGATACGCAGTATTTT
v_call: TRBV6-1; d_call: -; j_call: TRBJ1-2; clone_size: -; cdr3_aa: CASSVMGDSF; cdr3_nt: TGTGCCAGCAGTGTGATGGGGGACTCCTTC
v_call: TRBV11-2; d_call: TRBD1; j_call: TRBJ1-3; clone_size: few; cdr3_aa: CASSSNRGGNTIYF; cdr3_nt: TGTGCCAGCAGCTCAAACAGGGGTGGAAACACCATATATTTT
v_call: TRBV7-9; d_call: TRBD1; j_call: TRBJ2-3; clone_size: -; cdr3_aa: CASSLKDRASSTDTQYF; cdr3_nt: TGTGCCAGCAGCTTAAAGGACAGGGCTTCTAGCACAGATACGCAGTATTTT
v_call: TRBV12-3/TRBV12-4; d_call: -; j_call: TRBJ1-2; clone_size: many; cdr3_aa: CASRSGSYGYTF; cdr3_nt: TGTGCCAGCAGGTCAGGGTCCTATGGCTACACCTTC
v_call: TRBV5-1; d_call: -; j_call: TRBJ1-6; clone_size: few; cdr3_aa: CASSLAGRGSPLHF; cdr3_nt: TGCGCCAGCAGCTTGGCAGGCAGAGGGTCACCCCTCCACTTT
v_call: TRBV20-1; d_call: TRBD2; j_call: TRBJ2-3; clone_size: many; cdr3_aa: CSARDGVAGISDTQYF; cdr3_nt: TGCAGTGCTAGAGATGGGGTAGCGGGGATTTCAGATACGCAGTATTTT
v_call: TRBV20-1; d_call: -; j_call: TRBJ2-7; clone_size: many; cdr3_aa: CSASDFGVDEQYF; cdr3_nt: TGCAGTGCTAGTGACTTCGGCGTCGACGAGCAGTACTTC
v_call: TRBV20-1; d_call: -; j_call: TRBJ2-1; clone_size: few; cdr3_aa: CSASRRHVNNEQFF; cdr3_nt: TGCAGTGCTAGTCGGAGGCATGTGAACAATGAGCAGTTCTTC
v_call: TRBV12-3/TRBV12-4; d_call: -; j_call: TRBJ1-5; clone_size: many; cdr3_aa: CASREGQGLDQPQHF; cdr3_nt: TGTGCCAGCAGGGAGGGGCAGGGTCTTGATCAGCCCCAGCATTTT
v_call: TRBV19; d_call: TRBD1; j_call: TRBJ2-7; clone_size: few; cdr3_aa: CASSRTGQGSYEQYF; cdr3_nt: TGTGCCAGTAGTAGAACCGGACAGGGATCATACGAGCAGTACTTC
v_call: TRBV11-1; d_call: -; j_call: TRBJ2-1; clone_size: many; cdr3_aa: CASSSQSWEQFF; cdr3_nt: TGTGCCAGCAGCTCCCAGTCCTGGGAGCAGTTCTTC
v_call: TRBV27; d_call: TRBD1; j_call: TRBJ1-2; clone_size: many; cdr3_aa: CASSPAQGVYGYTF; cdr3_nt: TGTGCCAGCAGTCCCGCCCAGGGGGTCTATGGCTACACCTTC
v_call: TRBV2; d_call: -; j_call: TRBJ1-5; clone_size: many; cdr3_aa: CATNREGVGNQPQHF; cdr3_nt: TGTGCCACCAACAGGGAGGGTGTGGGCAATCAGCCCCAGCATTTT
v_call: TRBV5-1; d_call: -; j_call: TRBJ1-2; clone_size: many; cdr3_aa: CASSLGLNRPNGYTF; cdr3_nt: TGCGCCAGCAGTCTGGGGCTTAACAGGCCCAATGGCTACACCTTC
v_call: TRBV6-2/TRBV6-3; d_call: -; j_call: TRBJ1-2; clone_size: -; cdr3_aa: CASSEAVGYGYTF; cdr3_nt: TGTGCCAGCAGTGAAGCTGTTGGCTATGGCTACACCTTC
v_call: TRBV7-9; d_call: TRBD1; j_call: TRBJ2-1; clone_size: -; cdr3_aa: CATRTGGNEQFF; cdr3_nt: TGTGCCACCCGGACAGGGGGCAATGAGCAGTTCTTC
v_call: TRBV11-3; d_call: -; j_call: TRBJ1-1; clone_size: many; cdr3_aa: CASSLEGVGDTEAFF; cdr3_nt: TGTGCCAGCAGCTTAGAGGGGGTTGGCGACACTGAAGCTTTCTTT